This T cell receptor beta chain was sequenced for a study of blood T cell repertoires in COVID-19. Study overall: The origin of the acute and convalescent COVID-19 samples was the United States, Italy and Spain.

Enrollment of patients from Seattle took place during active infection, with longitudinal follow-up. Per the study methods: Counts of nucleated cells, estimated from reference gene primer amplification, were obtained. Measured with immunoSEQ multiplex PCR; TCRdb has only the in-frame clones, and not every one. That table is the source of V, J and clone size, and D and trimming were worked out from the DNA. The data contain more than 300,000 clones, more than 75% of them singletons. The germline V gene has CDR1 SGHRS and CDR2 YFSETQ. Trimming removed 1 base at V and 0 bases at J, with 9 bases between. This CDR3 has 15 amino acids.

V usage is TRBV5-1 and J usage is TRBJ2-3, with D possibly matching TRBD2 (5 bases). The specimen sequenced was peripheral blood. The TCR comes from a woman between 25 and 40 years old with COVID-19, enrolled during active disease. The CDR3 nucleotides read TGCGCCAGCAGCTTGTATGAGGGAAGCACAGATACGCAGTATTTT. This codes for CASSLYEGSTDTQYF.